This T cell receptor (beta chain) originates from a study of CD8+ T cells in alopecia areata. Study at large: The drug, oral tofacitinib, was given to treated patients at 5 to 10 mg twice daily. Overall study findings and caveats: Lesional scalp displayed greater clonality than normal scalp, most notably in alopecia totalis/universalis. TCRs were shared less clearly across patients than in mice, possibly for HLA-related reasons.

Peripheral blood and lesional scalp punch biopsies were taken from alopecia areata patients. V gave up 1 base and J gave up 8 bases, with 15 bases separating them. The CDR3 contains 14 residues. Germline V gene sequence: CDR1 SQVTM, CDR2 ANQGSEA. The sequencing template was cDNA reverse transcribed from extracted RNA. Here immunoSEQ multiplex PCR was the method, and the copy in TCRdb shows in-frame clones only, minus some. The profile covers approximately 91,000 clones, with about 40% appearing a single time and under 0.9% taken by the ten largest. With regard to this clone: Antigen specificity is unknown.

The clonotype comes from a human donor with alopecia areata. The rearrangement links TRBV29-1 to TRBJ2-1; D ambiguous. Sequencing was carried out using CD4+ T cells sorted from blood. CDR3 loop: CSVEGDSLIHEQFF. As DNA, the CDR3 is TGCAGCGTTGAAGGGGATTCCCTTATCCATGAGCAGTTCTTC.